This passage covers 25 T cell receptor beta chains from one sample sequenced in a study of T cell changes during pregnancy in multiple sclerosis (dated by TCRdb to between 2018 and 2020). Library generation was performed with the immunoSEQ multiplex PCR assay. Held by TCRdb, this immuneACCESS table contains in-frame sequences only and omits some clones. Under half of the omission traces to an unresolved V gene where checked; the cause of the rest is unknown. The sample yields more than 45,000 clones; around 93% were counted once. The leading ten clones occupy less than 5% of the sample. Material: CD8+ T cells from peripheral blood mononuclear cells, obtained in the second trimester of pregnancy. All receptors come from a female donor with multiple sclerosis, enrolled in a pregnancy study.

The rearrangement joins TRBV4-1 to TRBJ1-3; D gene unclear. Trimming removed 4 bases from V and 0 bases from J, with 10 bases in between. The CDR3 has 15 amino acids. The germline gives CDR1 MGHRA, CDR2 YSYEKL. CDR3 protein: CASSLQDFSGNTIYF. CDR3 DNA: TGCGCCAGCAGCCTCCAGGACTTCTCTGGAAACACCATATATTTT.

The chain has TRBV28 and TRBJ1-5; D not resolved. This CDR3 region has 16 residues. Germline assignment: CDR1 MDHEN and CDR2 SYDVKM. V was pared by 5 bases and J by 7 bases, with 21 bases between. Here the CDR3 reads CASSLRAETTLQPQHF. In nucleotides, the CDR3 is TGTGCCAGCAGTCTACGTGCGGAGACCACGCTGCAGCCCCAGCATTTT.

This clone came up a few times. V and J are TRBV10-3 and TRBJ2-7; 9 nucleotides line up with TRBD1. The V gene end was trimmed by 2 bases and the J gene end by 4 bases; junction bases not matched to a gene: 0. The CDR3 covers 13 residues. The germline V gene encodes CDR1 ENHRY and CDR2 SYGVKD. CDR3 in DNA: TGTGCCATCAGTGAGGGGACAGGGTACGAGCAGTACTTC. Amino acid sequence: CAISEGTGYEQYF.

The chain links TRBV6-4 to TRBJ2-2; D unresolved. The CDR3 contains 16 residues. Trimming shortened V by 0 bases and J by 4 bases, and 12 bases separated the two germline ends. Germline V gives CDR1 MRHNA, CDR2 SNTAGT. The CDR3 here is CASSDSFADSTGELFF. CDR3 bases: TGTGCCAGCAGTGACTCGTTCGCAGACTCCACCGGGGAGCTGTTTTTT.

This chain connects TRBV18 to TRBJ2-2, with TRBD1 identical over 7 bases. Trimming at V came to 1 base and at J to 4 bases, leaving 12 bases not matched to a gene. The CDR3 is 18 amino acids. Germline V gives CDR1 KGHSH, CDR2 LQKENI. CDR3 sequence reads: CASSPQDRSELRTGELFF. The CDR3 coding sequence is TGTGCCAGCTCACCACAGGACAGGAGTGAGCTGCGCACCGGGGAGCTGTTTTTT.

The CDR3 loop is CASSFTGDGEKLFF. The CDR3 bases are TGCGCCAGCAGCTTCACAGGGGATGGCGAAAAACTGTTTTTT. The rearrangement joins TRBV5-1 to TRBJ1-4; TRBD1 agrees at 7 bases. The V and J ends lost 2 bases and 8 bases, in that order; junction bases with no gene match: 6. The CDR3 spans 14 residues. Looked up from germline, CDR1 is SGHRS and CDR2 is YFSETQ.

A single count supports this clone. V and J are TRBV5-4 and TRBJ2-3; 9 nucleotides line up with TRBD2. CDR1 SGHNT and CDR2 YYREEE come from the germline V gene (reference sequence). Trimming took 1 base from V and 6 from J; bases not matched to a gene: 6. This CDR3 region has 15 residues. The chain's CDR3 is CASSLSGGPADTQYF. The CDR3 nucleotides are TGTGCCAGCAGCTTGAGCGGGGGGCCAGCGGATACGCAGTATTTT.

This clone was found once. This chain joins TRBV2 and TRBJ2-5, with D possibly TRBD2 on 5 matching bases. Trimming pared 6 bases from V and 10 bases from J, leaving 18 bases between. Germline V gene sequence: CDR1 SNHLY, CDR2 FYNNEI. The CDR3 has 13 amino acids. The CDR3 sequence is CASSLPGIGIQYF. The CDR3 bases are TGTGCCAGCAGCCTTCCCGGGATTGGGATCCAGTACTTC.

The rearrangement uses TRBV6-5 and TRBJ2-5, with 9 bases identical to TRBD2. Germline V lookup: CDR1 MNHEY, CDR2 SVGAGI. Losses at the gene ends were 11 bases for V and 3 bases for J; bases not matched to a gene: 10. The CDR3 extends over 14 amino acids. The CDR3 sequence: CASSSGRTKETQYF. The CDR3 coding sequence is TGTGCCTCTTCGAGCGGGAGGACAAAAGAGACCCAGTACTTC.

The chain links TRBV5-1 to TRBJ1-5; 7 bases line up with TRBD1. J lost 14 bases, V lost 0 bases, and 5 bases had no gene match. This CDR3 contains 12 residues. CDR1 and CDR2 from the germline V gene are SGHRS and YFSETQ. CDR3 sequence reads: CASSLDGDSKHF. The CDR3 DNA reads as TGCGCCAGCAGCTTGGATGGGGACAGTAAGCATTTT.

The table lists this clone with a count of one. The V gene is TRBV13, the J gene TRBJ2-7; D is possibly TRBD1 (5 bases). Germline loops: CDR1 PRHDT, CDR2 FYEKMQ (reference sequence). V gave up 5 bases and J gave up 2 bases, with 25 bases separating them. This CDR3 has 18 residues. The CDR3 protein is CASSPGAPRRPSPYEQYF. The CDR3 DNA sequence: TGTGCCAGCAGCCCTGGGGCCCCACGGCGACCGTCCCCCTACGAGCAGTACTTC. Full variable domain (missing parts from reference TRBV13 and TRBJ2-7): AAGVIQSPRHLIKEKRETATLKCYPIPRHDTVYWYQQGPGQDPQFLISFYEKMQSDKGSIPDRFSAQQFSDYHSELNMSSLELGDSALYFCASSPGAPRRPSPYEQYFGPGTRLTVT.

The rearrangement uses TRBV11-3 and TRBJ2-6, with 7 bases lining up with TRBD1. The CDR3 runs to 15 residues. Germline CDR1 reads SGHNT; CDR2 reads YENEEA. After removal of 5 bases from V and 4 bases from J, the junction contained 5 bases not matched to a gene. This CDR3 is CASSPGGPGANVLTF. DNA for the CDR3: TGTGCCAGCAGCCCAGGGGGTCCCGGGGCCAACGTCCTGACTTTC.

The chain joins TRBV14 to TRBJ2-1, with 13 positions matching TRBD2. This CDR3 is 17 amino acids long. Germline V gene lookup returns CDR1 SGHDN and CDR2 FVKESK. Trimming took 0 bases from V and 6 from J; bases not matched to a gene: 5. The CDR3 DNA is TGTGCCAGCAGCCAAGATCCGGGACTAGCGGGATTCAATGAGCAGTTCTTC. Translated, it gives CASSQDPGLAGFNEQFF.

The chain links TRBV7-3 to TRBJ2-1, with D tentatively TRBD1 (5 bases). Germline V gives CDR1 SGHTA, CDR2 FQGTGA. V was cut by 4 bases and J by 7 bases, with 14 bases left in between. CDR3 size: 14 residues. The CDR3 nucleotides are TGTGCCAGCAGCTCCACAGGTTTGCTGAATGAGCAGTTCTTC. Amino acids: CASSSTGLLNEQFF.

The chain employs TRBV5-4 and TRBJ2-4; perhaps TRBD2 as D (5 bases). V lost 4 bases and J lost 10, with 21 bases in between. This CDR3 contains 15 residues. Germline V CDR1 and CDR2: SGHNT, YYREEE (reference sequence). For the CDR3, the DNA is TGTGCCAGCAGCCCCGCTAGTAAATCCGGCGGGATTCAGTACTTC. Amino acids: CASSPASKSGGIQYF.

The J gene is TRBJ2-5, the V gene TRBV7-3; no clear D gene. The V gene's germline CDR1 is SGHTA and CDR2 FQGTGA. V lost 5 bases and J 4 bases, leaving 11 bases between the germline ends. The CDR3 has 13 amino acids. CDR3 DNA sequence: TGTGCCAGCAGCCCACCCGCCGGAGAGACCCAGTACTTC. This gives the protein CASSPPAGETQYF.

The chain recombines TRBV7-9 with TRBJ1-2; 8 bases agree with TRBD1. J was trimmed by 4 bases and V by 5 bases; bases with no gene match: 15. Germline CDR1 reads SEHNR; CDR2 reads FQNEAQ (reference sequence). The CDR3 extends over 17 amino acids. The DNA of the CDR3 is TGTGCCAGCAGCCAATCTAAACTGACAGGGGAGCTCTATGGCTACACCTTC. Its translation is CASSQSKLTGELYGYTF.

V usage is TRBV30 and J usage is TRBJ1-4; 7 nucleotides align to TRBD1. CDR1 is GTSNPN, CDR2 SVGIG, per germline (reference sequence). V was clipped by 5 bases and J by 1 base; unmatched bases: 4. The CDR3 is 14 residues long. The DNA of the CDR3 is TGTGCCTGGTCCAGACAGGGAACTAATGAAAAACTGTTTTTT. It encodes CAWSRQGTNEKLFF.

CDR3 in amino acids: CASSHLPGQVIGTQYF. In DNA form, the CDR3 reads TGTGCCAGCAGCCACTTGCCAGGACAGGTCATAGGGACCCAGTACTTC. V usage is TRBV7-9 and J usage is TRBJ2-5, with TRBD1 identical over 7 bases. From germline, CDR1 is SEHNR and CDR2 FQNEAQ (reference sequence). The CDR3 runs 16 residues. Germline trimming cut 5 bases from V and 7 bases from J; bases unmatched to any gene: 16.

V is TRBV4-2 and J is TRBJ2-7; 8 bases match TRBD1. This CDR3 has 15 residues. Germline CDR1 reads LGHNA; CDR2 reads YNFKEQ. V shed 4 bases, J shed 2 bases, and the junction held 7 bases outside the gene matches. The DNA for the CDR3 is TGTGCCAGCAGCCGAGGACAGGGAGAACCCTACGAGCAGTACTTC. This sequence encodes CASSRGQGEPYEQYF.

This chain joins TRBV5-4 and TRBJ1-1; D gene unclear. The CDR3 runs to 13 residues. V was pared by 3 bases and J by 0 bases, with 6 bases between. Germline-derived CDR1 and CDR2 are SGHNT and YYREEE (reference sequence). For the CDR3, the DNA is TGTGCCAGCAGCTACGGGATGAACACTGAAGCTTTCTTT. As protein: CASSYGMNTEAFF.

The chain recombines TRBV13 with TRBJ2-7; TRBD1 is a possible D gene (5 bases). V gave up 4 bases and J gave up 2 bases, with 9 bases separating them. This CDR3 is 13 amino acids long. CDR1 and CDR2 from the germline V gene are PRHDT and FYEKMQ (reference sequence). The CDR3 region has the DNA TGTGCCAGCAGCTCCGGACATACCTACGAGCAGTACTTC. Translating it yields CASSSGHTYEQYF.

The V and J genes are TRBV5-1 and TRBJ2-6; D is perhaps TRBD1 (5 bases). V was pared by 0 bases and J by 4 bases, with 8 bases between. Germline lookup yields CDR1 SGHRS and CDR2 YFSETQ. This CDR3 has 15 amino acids. CDR3 loop: CASSLEGAGANVLTF. The CDR3 nucleotides read TGCGCCAGCAGCTTGGAAGGGGCCGGGGCCAACGTCCTGACTTTC.

The chain couples TRBV5-1 to TRBJ2-2, with 7 bases matching TRBD2. The length of the CDR3 is 17 residues. V trimming: 1 base; J trimming: 1 base; junction bases outside the gene matches: 7. Germline V gene data show CDR1 as SGHRS and CDR2 as YFSETQ. DNA for the CDR3: TGCGCCAGCAGCTTGAACCCGGCTAGCGGGAACACCGGGGAGCTGTTTTTT. It is translated as CASSLNPASGNTGELFF. Full variable domain (missing parts from reference TRBV5-1 and TRBJ2-2): KAGVTQTPRYLIKTRGQQVTLSCSPISGHRSVSWYQQTPGQGLQFLFEYFSETQRNKGNFPGRFSGRQFSNSRSEMNVSTLELGDSALYLCASSLNPASGNTGELFFGEGSRLTVL.

This rearrangement joins TRBV11-1 to TRBJ2-1; TRBD2 is a possible D gene (6 bases). From germline, CDR1 is SGHAT and CDR2 FQDESV (reference sequence). V dropped 5 bases and J dropped 4 bases, with 9 bases sitting between them. The CDR3 length is 13 residues. The CDR3 spells CASSLGLYNEQFF. The CDR3 coding sequence is TGTGCCAGCAGCCTGGGACTTTACAATGAGCAGTTCTTC.